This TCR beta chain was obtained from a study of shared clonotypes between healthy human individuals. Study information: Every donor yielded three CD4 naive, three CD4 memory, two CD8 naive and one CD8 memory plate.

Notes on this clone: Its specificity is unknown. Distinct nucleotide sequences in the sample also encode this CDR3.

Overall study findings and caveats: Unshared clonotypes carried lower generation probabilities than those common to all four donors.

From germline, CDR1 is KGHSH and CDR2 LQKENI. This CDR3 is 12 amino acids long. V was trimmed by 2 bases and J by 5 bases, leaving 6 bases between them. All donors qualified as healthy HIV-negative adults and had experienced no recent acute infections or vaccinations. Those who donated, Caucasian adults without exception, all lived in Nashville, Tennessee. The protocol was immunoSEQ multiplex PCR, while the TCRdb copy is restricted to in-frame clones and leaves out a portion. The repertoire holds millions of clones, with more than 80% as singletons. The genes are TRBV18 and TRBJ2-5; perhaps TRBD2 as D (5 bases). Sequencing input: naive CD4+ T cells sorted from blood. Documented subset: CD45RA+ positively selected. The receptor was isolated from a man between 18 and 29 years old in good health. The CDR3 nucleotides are TGTGCCAGCTCACCAGGGGAGGAGACCCAGTACTTC. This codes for CASSPGEETQYF.